These T cell receptor beta chains were read from a single sample in a study of cytomegalovirus exposure and HLA in healthy donors. Libraries were prepared by immunoSEQ multiplex PCR; TCRdb keeps only in-frame clonotypes and omits some of them. The data contain around 140,000 clones, approximately 71% of them singletons. Specimen: PBMCs. These receptors were collected from a woman between 55 and 75 years old in good health and CMV-seronegative. The CDR3 runs from the conserved cysteine through the conserved F or W. Each record gives: clone size, J gene, V gene, D gene, CDR3 protein, CDR3 DNA. A D gene is named only where the DNA matches it firmly. Clone sizes are given selectively: once, few, many, or a class where the clone is expanded.

clone_size: -; j_call: TRBJ2-7; v_call: TRBV9; d_call: -; cdr3_aa: CASSVEDWGTSEQYF; cdr3_nt: TGTGCCAGCAGCGTAGAGGACTGGGGGACATCCGAGCAGTACTTC
clone_size: -; j_call: TRBJ2-5; v_call: TRBV6-5; d_call: -; cdr3_aa: CASSYSSGIGQETQYF; cdr3_nt: TGTGCCAGCAGTTACTCGTCAGGGATCGGACAAGAGACCCAGTACTTC
clone_size: -; j_call: TRBJ2-7; v_call: TRBV6-5; d_call: TRBD2; cdr3_aa: CASSTGLADYEQYF; cdr3_nt: TGTGCCAGCAGTACGGGACTAGCGGACTACGAGCAGTACTTC
clone_size: -; j_call: TRBJ2-5; v_call: TRBV28; d_call: -; cdr3_aa: CASQGVIGGAGWETQYF; cdr3_nt: TGTGCCAGCCAGGGGGTTATTGGCGGAGCGGGCTGGGAGACCCAGTACTTC
clone_size: -; j_call: TRBJ2-2; v_call: TRBV19; d_call: -; cdr3_aa: CASSAGLGNTGELFF; cdr3_nt: TGTGCCAGTAGTGCAGGACTGGGGAACACCGGGGAGCTGTTTTTT
clone_size: few; j_call: TRBJ1-3; v_call: TRBV9; d_call: TRBD1; cdr3_aa: CASSVQGQGENTIYF; cdr3_nt: TGTGCCAGCAGCGTGCAGGGACAGGGGGAAAACACCATATATTTT
clone_size: few; j_call: TRBJ2-1; v_call: TRBV2; d_call: TRBD1; cdr3_aa: CASSARTGSSYNEQFF; cdr3_nt: TGTGCCAGCAGCGCCCGGACAGGGAGCTCCTACAATGAGCAGTTCTTC
clone_size: -; j_call: TRBJ2-2; v_call: TRBV4-1; d_call: TRBD1; cdr3_aa: CASSPNHRGLGSTGELFF; cdr3_nt: TGCGCCAGCAGCCCAAATCACAGGGGTTTGGGTAGCACCGGGGAGCTGTTTTTT
clone_size: -; j_call: TRBJ2-7; v_call: TRBV18; d_call: -; cdr3_aa: CASSPDYGRETYEQYF; cdr3_nt: TGTGCCAGCTCACCAGATTATGGCAGGGAAACCTACGAGCAGTACTTC
clone_size: -; j_call: TRBJ2-1; v_call: TRBV2; d_call: TRBD2; cdr3_aa: CASSEGNPAGGLNEQFF; cdr3_nt: TGTGCCAGCAGTGAAGGAAACCCAGCGGGAGGGCTCAATGAGCAGTTCTTC